This TCR beta chain was captured in a study of monozygotic twins with inflammatory bowel disease. The authors made each sample's cDNA in eight separate reactions. Using the 5' RACE reads, TCRdb records one entry per CDR3 protein without DNA. The sample totals hundreds of thousands of distinct CDR3 sequences. Per the germline V gene, CDR1 is MGHRA and CDR2 is YSYEKL. The CDR3 covers 17 residues. Material for sequencing was blood. The rearrangement links TRBV4-1 to TRBJ2-7; the D call from TCRdb, TRBD2, cannot be confirmed without DNA. This TCR derives from a human donor with ulcerative colitis or Crohn's disease, or a healthy co-twin of an affected twin (not recorded which). CDR3 sequence reads: CAGSQEGPTSLPYEQYF.